The 4 T cell receptor beta chains reported below all come from one sample, sequenced in a study of OX40 agonist ivuxolimab in advanced cancers. The receptor library was made with the immunoSEQ multiplex PCR assay. Entries here come from immuneACCESS through TCRdb and include only in-frame sequences with V and J called. Some clones fail to appear in such tables; in the studies checked, an unresolved V gene covers under half of the shortfall, and the cause of the remainder is unknown. In this sample the table shows some 70,000 clones, approximately 90% of which occur a single time. 0.75% to 1% of the sample is taken by the ten largest. Specimen: CD4+ or CD8+ T cells sorted from blood, collected in a trial of the OX40 agonist ivuxolimab. The receptors come from an adult with an advanced solid tumor such as melanoma, head and neck, liver or kidney cancer.

This sequence joins TRBV11-3 and TRBJ2-1, with TRBD2 identical over 13 bases. The germline gives CDR1 SGHNT, CDR2 YENEEA. The CDR3 contains 15 residues. V trimming: 5 bases; J trimming: 9 bases; junction bases outside the gene matches: 7. CDR3 bases: TGTGCCAGCAGCAAGACTAGCGGGAGGTTCATTGAGCAGTTCTTC. It is translated as CASSKTSGRFIEQFF.

For this clone: The junction differs from germline at one of its ends, possibly a read error. This chain joins TRBV7-2 and TRBJ2-3; 9 positions match TRBD2. The length of the CDR3 is 15 residues. Germline-derived CDR1 and CDR2 are SGHTA and FQGNSA. DNA of the CDR3: TGTGCCAGCAGCCTAGCGGGAAAAAGGTCAGATACGCAGTATTTT. This gives the protein CASSLAGKRSDTQYF.

The rearrangement uses TRBV28 and TRBJ1-3; D is unresolved. The CDR3 length is 16 residues. V lost 3 bases and J 0 bases, leaving 12 bases between the germline ends. CDR1 is MDHEN, CDR2 SYDVKM, per germline. CDR3 loop: CASSFVHLSSGNTIYF. CDR3 bases: TGTGCCAGCAGTTTCGTCCATCTAAGCTCTGGAAACACCATATATTTT.

The chain uses TRBV27 and TRBJ1-3, with TRBD1 identical over 7 bases. CDR3 size: 14 residues. Germline V gives CDR1 MNHEY, CDR2 SMNVEV (reference sequence). V was clipped by 4 bases and J by 1 base; unmatched bases: 1. Here the CDR3 DNA reads TGTGCCAGCAGTTGGACAGGATCTGGAAACACCATATATTTT. Protein product: CASSWTGSGNTIYF.